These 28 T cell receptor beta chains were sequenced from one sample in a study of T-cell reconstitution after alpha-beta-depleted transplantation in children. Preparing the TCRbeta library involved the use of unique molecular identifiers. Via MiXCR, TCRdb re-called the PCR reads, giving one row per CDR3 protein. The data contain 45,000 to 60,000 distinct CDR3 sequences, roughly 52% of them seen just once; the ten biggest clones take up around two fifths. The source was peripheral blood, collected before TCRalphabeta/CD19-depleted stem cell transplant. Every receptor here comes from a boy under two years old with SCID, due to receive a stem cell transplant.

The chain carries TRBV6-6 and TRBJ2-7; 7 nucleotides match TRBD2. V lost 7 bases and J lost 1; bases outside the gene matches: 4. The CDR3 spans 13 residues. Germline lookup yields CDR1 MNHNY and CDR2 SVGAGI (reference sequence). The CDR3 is CASTTSVSYEQYF. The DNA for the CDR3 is TGTGCCAGCACCACTAGCGTGTCCTACGAGCAGTACTTC.

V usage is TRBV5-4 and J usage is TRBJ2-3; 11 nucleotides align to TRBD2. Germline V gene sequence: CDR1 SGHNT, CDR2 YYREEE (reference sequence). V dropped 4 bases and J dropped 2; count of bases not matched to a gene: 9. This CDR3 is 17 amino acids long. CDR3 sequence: CASSRSSGGPLTDTQYF. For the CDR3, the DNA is TGTGCCAGCAGCAGATCTAGCGGGGGGCCACTCACAGATACGCAGTATTTT.

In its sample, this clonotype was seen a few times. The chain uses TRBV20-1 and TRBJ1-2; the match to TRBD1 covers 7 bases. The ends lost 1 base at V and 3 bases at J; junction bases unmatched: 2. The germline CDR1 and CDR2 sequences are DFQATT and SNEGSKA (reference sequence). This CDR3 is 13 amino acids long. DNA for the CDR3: TGCAGTGCTAGAGTGCAGGGGGACTATGGCTACACCTTC. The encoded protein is CSARVQGDYGYTF.

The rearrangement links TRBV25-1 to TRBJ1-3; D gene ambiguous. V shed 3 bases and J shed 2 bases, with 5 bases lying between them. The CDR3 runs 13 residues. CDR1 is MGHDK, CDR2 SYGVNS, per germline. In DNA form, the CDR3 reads TGTGCCAGCAGTGAGCAAGCTGGAAACACCATATATTTT. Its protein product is CASSEQAGNTIYF. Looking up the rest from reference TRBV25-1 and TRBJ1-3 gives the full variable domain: EADIYQTPRYLVIGTGKKITLECSQTMGHDKMYWYQQDPGMELHLIHYSYGVNSTEKGDLSSESTVSRIRTEHFPLTLESARPSHTSQYLCASSEQAGNTIYFGEGSWLTVV.

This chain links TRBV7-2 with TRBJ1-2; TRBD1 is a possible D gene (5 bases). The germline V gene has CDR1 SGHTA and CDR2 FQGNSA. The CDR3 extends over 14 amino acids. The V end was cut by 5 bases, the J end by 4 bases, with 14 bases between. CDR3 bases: TGTGCCAGCAGCCCCGATGCAGGGACCTATGGCTACACCTTC. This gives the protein CASSPDAGTYGYTF.

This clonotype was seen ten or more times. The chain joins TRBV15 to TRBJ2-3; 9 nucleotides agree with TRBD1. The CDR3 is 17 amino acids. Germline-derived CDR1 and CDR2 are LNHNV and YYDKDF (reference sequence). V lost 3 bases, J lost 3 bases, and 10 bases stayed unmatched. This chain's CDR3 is CATSSAFDGTGTDTQYF. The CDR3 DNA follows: TGTGCCACCAGCAGCGCCTTTGATGGGACAGGGACAGATACGCAGTATTTT.

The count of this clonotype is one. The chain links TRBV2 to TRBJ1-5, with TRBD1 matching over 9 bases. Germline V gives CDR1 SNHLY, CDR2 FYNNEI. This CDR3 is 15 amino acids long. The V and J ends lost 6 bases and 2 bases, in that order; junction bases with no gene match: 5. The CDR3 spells CASREQGAGNQPQHF. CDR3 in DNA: TGTGCCAGCAGAGAACAGGGGGCAGGCAATCAGCCCCAGCATTTT.

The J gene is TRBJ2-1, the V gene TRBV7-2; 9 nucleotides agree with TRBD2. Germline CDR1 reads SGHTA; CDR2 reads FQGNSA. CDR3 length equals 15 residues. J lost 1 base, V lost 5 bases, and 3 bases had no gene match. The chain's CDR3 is CASSRLAVSYNEQFF. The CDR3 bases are TGTGCCAGCAGCAGACTAGCGGTTTCCTACAATGAGCAGTTCTTC.

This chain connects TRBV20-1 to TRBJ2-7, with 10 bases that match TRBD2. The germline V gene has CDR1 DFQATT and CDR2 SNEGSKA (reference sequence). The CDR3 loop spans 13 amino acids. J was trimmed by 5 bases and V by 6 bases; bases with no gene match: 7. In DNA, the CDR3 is TGCAGTGCCCCCGAGCGGGGGGGTGACGAGCAGTACTTC. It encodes CSAPERGGDEQYF.

For the CDR3, the DNA is TGTGCCAGCAGCAACGGGGGGTCTAGCACAGATACGCAGTATTTT. This encodes CASSNGGSSTDTQYF. The rearrangement uses TRBV6-2 or TRBV6-3 and TRBJ2-3; 7 bases are a match to TRBD2. CDR1 and CDR2 from the germline V gene are MNHEY and SVGEGT. There are 15 residues in the CDR3. Trimming cost V 6 bases and J 0 bases; bases outside gene matches: 6.

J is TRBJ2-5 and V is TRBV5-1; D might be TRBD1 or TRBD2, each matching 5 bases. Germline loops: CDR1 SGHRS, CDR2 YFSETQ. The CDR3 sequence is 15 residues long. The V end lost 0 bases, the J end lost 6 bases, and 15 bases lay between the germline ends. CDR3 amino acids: CASSLALGESKTQYF. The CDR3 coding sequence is TGCGCCAGCAGCTTGGCCTTGGGGGAGTCTAAGACCCAGTACTTC.

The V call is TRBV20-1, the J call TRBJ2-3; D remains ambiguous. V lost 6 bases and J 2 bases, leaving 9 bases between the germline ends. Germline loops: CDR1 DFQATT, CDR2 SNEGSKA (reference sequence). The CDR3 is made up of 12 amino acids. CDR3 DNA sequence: TGCAGTGCCCCGGACCTCACAGATACGCAGTATTTT. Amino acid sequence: CSAPDLTDTQYF.

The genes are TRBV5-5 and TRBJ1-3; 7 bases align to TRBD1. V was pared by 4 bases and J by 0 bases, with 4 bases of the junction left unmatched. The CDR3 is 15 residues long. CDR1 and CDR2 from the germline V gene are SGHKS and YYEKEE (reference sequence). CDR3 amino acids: CASSLGQISGNTIYF. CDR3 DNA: TGTGCCAGCAGCCTGGGACAGATCTCTGGAAACACCATATATTTT.

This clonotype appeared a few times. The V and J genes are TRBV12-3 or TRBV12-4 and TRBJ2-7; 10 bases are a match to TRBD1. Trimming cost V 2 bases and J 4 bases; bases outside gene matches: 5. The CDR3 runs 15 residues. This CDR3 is CASSLTWDRGYEQYF. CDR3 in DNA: TGTGCCAGCAGTTTAACGTGGGACAGGGGTTACGAGCAGTACTTC.

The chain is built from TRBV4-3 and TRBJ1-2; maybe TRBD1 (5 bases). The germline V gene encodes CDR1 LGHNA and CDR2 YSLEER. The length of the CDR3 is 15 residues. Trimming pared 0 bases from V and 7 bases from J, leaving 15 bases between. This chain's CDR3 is CASSQDSRPGSGYTF. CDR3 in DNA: TGCGCCAGCAGCCAAGATTCCCGGCCAGGGAGTGGCTACACCTTC.

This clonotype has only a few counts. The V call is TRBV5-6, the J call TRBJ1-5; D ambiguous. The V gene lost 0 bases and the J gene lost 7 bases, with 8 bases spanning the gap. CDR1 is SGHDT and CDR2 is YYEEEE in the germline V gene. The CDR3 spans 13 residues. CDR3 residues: CASSLASGQPQHF. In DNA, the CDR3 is TGTGCCAGCAGCTTGGCGAGTGGGCAGCCCCAGCATTTT.

CDR3 amino acids: CASSFAGGNTEAFF. The CDR3 coding sequence is TGTGCCAGCAGTTTCGCAGGGGGAAACACTGAAGCTTTCTTT. The V call is TRBV12-3 or TRBV12-4, the J call TRBJ1-1, with 7 bases aligning to TRBD1. Losses at the gene ends were 3 bases for V and 2 bases for J; bases not matched to a gene: 3. This CDR3 spans 14 amino acids.

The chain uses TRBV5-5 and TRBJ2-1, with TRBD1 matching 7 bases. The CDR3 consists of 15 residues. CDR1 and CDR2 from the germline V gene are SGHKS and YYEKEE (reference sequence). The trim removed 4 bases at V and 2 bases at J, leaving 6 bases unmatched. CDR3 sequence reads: CASSESGTAYNEQFF. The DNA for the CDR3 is TGTGCCAGCAGCGAATCCGGGACAGCCTACAATGAGCAGTTCTTC. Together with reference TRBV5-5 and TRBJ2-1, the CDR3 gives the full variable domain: DAGVTQSPTHLIKTRGQQVTLRCSPISGHKSVSWYQQVLGQGPQFIFQYYEKEERGRGNFPDRFSARQFPNYSSELNVNALLLGDSALYLCASSESGTAYNEQFFGPGTRLTVL.

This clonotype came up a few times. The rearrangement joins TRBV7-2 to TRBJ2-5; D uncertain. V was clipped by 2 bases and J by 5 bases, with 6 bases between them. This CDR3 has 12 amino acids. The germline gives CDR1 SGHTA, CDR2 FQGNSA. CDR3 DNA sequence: TGTGCCAGCAGCTTAATGGTGGAGACCCAGTACTTC. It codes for CASSLMVETQYF.

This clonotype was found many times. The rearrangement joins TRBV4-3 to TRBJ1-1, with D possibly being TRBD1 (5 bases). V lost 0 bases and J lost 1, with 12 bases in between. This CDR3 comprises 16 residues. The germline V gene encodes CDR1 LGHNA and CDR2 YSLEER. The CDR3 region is CASSQDISQGNTEAFF. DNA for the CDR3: TGCGCCAGCAGCCAAGATATATCCCAGGGGAACACTGAAGCTTTCTTT.

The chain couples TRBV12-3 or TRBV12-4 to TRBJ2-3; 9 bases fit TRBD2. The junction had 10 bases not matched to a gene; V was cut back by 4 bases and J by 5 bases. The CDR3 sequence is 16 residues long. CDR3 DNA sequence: TGTGCCAGCAGTTCCTCCCAGCGGGGGGCAGGAGATACGCAGTATTTT. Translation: CASSSSQRGAGDTQYF.

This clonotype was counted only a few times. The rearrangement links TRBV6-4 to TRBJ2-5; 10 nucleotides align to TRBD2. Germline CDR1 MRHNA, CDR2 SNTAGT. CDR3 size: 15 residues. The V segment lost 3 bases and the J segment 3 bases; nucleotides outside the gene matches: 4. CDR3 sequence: CASSESSGGEETQYF. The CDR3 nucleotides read TGTGCCAGCAGTGAGTCTAGCGGGGGAGAAGAGACCCAGTACTTC.

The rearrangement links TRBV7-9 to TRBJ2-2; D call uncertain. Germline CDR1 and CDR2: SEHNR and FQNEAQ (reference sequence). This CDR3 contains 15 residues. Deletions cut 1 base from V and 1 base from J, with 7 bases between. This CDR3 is CASSLDPGNTGELFF. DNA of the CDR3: TGTGCCAGCAGCTTAGATCCCGGGAACACCGGGGAGCTGTTTTTT.

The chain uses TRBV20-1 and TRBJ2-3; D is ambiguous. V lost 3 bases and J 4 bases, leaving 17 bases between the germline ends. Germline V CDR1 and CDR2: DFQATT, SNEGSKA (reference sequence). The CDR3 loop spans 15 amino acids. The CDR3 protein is CSARGSMGLADTQYF. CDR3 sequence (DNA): TGCAGTGCTAGGGGCAGCATGGGCCTCGCAGATACGCAGTATTTT.

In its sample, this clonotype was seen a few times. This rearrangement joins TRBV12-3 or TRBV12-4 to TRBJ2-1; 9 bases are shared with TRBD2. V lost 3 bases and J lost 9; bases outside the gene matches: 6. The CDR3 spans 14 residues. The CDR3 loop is CASSLTSGNPEQFF. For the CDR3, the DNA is TGTGCCAGCAGTTTGACTAGCGGTAACCCTGAGCAGTTCTTC.

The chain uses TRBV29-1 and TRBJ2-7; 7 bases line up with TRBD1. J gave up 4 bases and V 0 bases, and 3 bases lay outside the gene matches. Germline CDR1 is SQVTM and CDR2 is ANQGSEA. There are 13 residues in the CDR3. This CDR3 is CSVEDRGQYEQYF. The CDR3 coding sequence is TGCAGCGTTGAAGATCGGGGACAGTACGAGCAGTACTTC.

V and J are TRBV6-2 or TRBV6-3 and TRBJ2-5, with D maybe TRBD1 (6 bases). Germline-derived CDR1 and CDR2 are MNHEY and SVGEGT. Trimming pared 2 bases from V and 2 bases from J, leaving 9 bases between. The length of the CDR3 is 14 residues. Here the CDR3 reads CASSYGRGQETQYF. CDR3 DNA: TGTGCCAGCAGTTACGGAAGGGGGCAAGAGACCCAGTACTTC.

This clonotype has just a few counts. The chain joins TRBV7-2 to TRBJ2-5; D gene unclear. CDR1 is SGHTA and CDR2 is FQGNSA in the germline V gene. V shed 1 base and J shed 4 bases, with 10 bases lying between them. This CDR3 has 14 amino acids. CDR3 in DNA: TGTGCCAGCAGCTTAGGTCTCCAATCAGAGACCCAGTACTTC. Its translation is CASSLGLQSETQYF.